This section outlines one T cell receptor beta chain sequence together with its context. Its target is unknown. Template switching was used to attach UMIs, which incorporated a 6-nucleotide sample barcode. TCRalpha and TCRbeta cDNA was put through two nested PCRs of roughly 17 and 9 cycles. One entry per CDR3 protein, without DNA, is what TCRdb gives after re-calling the 5' RACE reads. The table lists 150,000 or so distinct CDR3 sequences. This CDR3 has 14 amino acids. Looked up from germline, CDR1 is SGHRS and CDR2 is YFSETQ. This sample is part of a study of monozygotic twins with inflammatory bowel disease. Whole-study findings and limits: Telling different T cell subtypes apart from each other was not possible.

This chain links TRBV5-1 with TRBJ1-4; checking the TCRdb D call of TRBD1 is not possible without DNA. The sequenced sample consisted of blood. The receptor was derived from a human donor with ulcerative colitis or Crohn's disease, or a healthy co-twin of an affected twin (not recorded which). The CDR3 reads CASRRTGGAEKLFF.